This T cell receptor beta chain was captured in a study of blood T cell repertoires in COVID-19. Repertoires were generated with immunoSEQ multiplex PCR, while TCRdb's copy carries only in-frame clones and drops some. The sample holds a few hundred thousand clones, about 83% seen once. There are 16 residues in the CDR3. V was clipped by 4 bases and J by 0 bases, with 14 bases between them. Germline loops: CDR1 MDHEN, CDR2 SYDVKM. Sequences were obtained from peripheral blood. V gene TRBV28 combines with J gene TRBJ2-3; D is ambiguous. The TCR was taken from a man aged 30 to 39 who had recovered from COVID-19. CDR3 in amino acids: CASSSSGATSTDTQYF. The CDR3 region has the DNA TGTGCCAGCAGTTCCAGTGGAGCCACTAGCACAGATACGCAGTATTTT. The whole variable domain, remainder taken from reference TRBV28 and TRBJ2-3, is DVKVTQSSRYLVKRTGEKVFLECVQDMDHENMFWYRQDPGLGLRLIYFSYDVKMKEKGDIPEGYSVSREKKERFSLILESASTNQTSMYLCASSSSGATSTDTQYFGPGTRLTVL.